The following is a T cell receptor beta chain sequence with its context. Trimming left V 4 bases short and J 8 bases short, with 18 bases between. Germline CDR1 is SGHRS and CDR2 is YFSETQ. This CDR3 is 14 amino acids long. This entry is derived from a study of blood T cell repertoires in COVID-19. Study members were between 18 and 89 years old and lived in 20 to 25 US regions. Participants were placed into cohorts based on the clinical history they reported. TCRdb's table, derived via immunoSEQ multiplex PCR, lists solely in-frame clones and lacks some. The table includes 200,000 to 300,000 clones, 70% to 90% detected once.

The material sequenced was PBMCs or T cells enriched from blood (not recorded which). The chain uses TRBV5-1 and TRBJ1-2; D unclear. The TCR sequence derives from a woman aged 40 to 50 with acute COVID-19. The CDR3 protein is CASSPNVDVGGYTF. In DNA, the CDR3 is TGCGCCAGCAGCCCTAACGTCGACGTCGGGGGCTACACCTTC.